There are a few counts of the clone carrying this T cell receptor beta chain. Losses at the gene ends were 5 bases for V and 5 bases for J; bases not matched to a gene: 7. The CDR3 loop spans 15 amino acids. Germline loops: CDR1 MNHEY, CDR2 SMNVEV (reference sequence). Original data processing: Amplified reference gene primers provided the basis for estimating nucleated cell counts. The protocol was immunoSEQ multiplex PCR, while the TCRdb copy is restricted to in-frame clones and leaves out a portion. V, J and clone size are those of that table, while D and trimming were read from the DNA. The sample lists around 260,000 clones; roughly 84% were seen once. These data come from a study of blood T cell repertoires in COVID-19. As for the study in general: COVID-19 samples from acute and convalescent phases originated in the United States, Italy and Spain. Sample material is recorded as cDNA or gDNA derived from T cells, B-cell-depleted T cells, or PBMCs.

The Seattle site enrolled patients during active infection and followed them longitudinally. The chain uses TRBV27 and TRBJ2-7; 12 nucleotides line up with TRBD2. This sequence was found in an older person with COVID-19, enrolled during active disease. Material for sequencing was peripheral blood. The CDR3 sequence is CASSIGASGRDEQYF. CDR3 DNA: TGTGCCAGCAGTATAGGGGCTAGCGGGAGGGACGAGCAGTACTTC.